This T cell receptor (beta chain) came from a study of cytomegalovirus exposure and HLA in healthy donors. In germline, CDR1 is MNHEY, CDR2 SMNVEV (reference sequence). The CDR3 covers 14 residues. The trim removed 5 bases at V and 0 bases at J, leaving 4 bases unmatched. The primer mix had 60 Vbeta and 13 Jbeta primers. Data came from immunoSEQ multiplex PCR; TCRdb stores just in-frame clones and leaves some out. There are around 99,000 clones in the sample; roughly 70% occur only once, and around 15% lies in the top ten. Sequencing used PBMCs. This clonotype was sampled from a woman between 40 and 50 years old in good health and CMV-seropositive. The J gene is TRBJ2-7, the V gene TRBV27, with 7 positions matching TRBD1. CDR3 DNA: TGTGCCAGCAGTAGACAGGGAAACTCCTACGAGCAGTACTTC. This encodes CASSRQGNSYEQYF.